This T cell receptor (beta chain) appears in the sequencing data of a study of cytomegalovirus exposure and HLA in healthy donors. Study-wide results and limits: With DRB1 most and HLA-C fewest, TCR association rates differed between HLA loci in a later analysis.

The junction had 5 bases not matched to a gene; V was cut back by 8 bases and J by 7 bases. CDR3 length: 13 amino acids. The germline V gene encodes CDR1 LNHDA and CDR2 SQIVND (reference sequence). PCR primers comprised 60 Vbeta and 13 Jbeta primers. TCRdb keeps only in-frame clones here, not all; method: immunoSEQ multiplex PCR. The table shows 75,000 to 90,000 clones, with 70% to 85% occurring only once. On this clone: What it binds is unknown.

The V and J genes are TRBV19 and TRBJ1-4; TRBD1 matches 9 bases. Sample: PBMCs. The TCR originated in a human donor in good health. The DNA for the CDR3 is TGTGCCAGTGGGAAGGGACAGGGTGAAAAACTGTTTTTT. Protein sequence: CASGKGQGEKLFF.